Presented here are 27 T cell receptor beta chains from one specimen sequenced in a study of blood T cell repertoires in COVID-19. Using immunoSEQ multiplex PCR, the repertoire was profiled, and TCRdb retains in-frame clones only, with some absent. The table lists about 260,000 clones, around 83% of them singletons. Sequenced material: peripheral blood. These receptors all come from a middle-aged woman who had recovered from COVID-19.

As DNA, the CDR3 is TGTGCCAGTAGGGACAGGGGGCGCTTCGGAAACACCATATATTTT. Translating it yields CASRDRGRFGNTIYF. This chain joins TRBV19 and TRBJ1-3; 11 bases map to TRBD1. The germline gives CDR1 LNHDA, CDR2 SQIVND (reference sequence). The trim removed 6 bases at V and 4 bases at J, leaving 5 bases unmatched. The CDR3 spans 15 residues. The complete variable domain, with remaining parts taken from reference TRBV19 and TRBJ1-3, reads DGGITQSPKYLFRKEGQNVTLSCEQNLNHDAMYWYRQDPGQGLRLIYYSQIVNDFQKGDIAEGYSVSREKKESFPLTVTSAQKNPTAFYLCASRDRGRFGNTIYFGEGSWLTVV.

The rearrangement joins TRBV28 to TRBJ1-1, with TRBD1 matching 7 bases. CDR1 MDHEN and CDR2 SYDVKM come from the germline V gene. CDR3 length: 13 residues. Losses at the gene ends were 8 bases for V and 0 bases for J; bases not matched to a gene: 3. The CDR3 nucleotides read TGTGCCAGCCGAGGGGGCTTGAACACTGAAGCTTTCTTT. Translation gives CASRGGLNTEAFF. Full variable domain (outside the CDR3, taken from reference TRBV28 and TRBJ1-1): DVKVTQSSRYLVKRTGEKVFLECVQDMDHENMFWYRQDPGLGLRLIYFSYDVKMKEKGDIPEGYSVSREKKERFSLILESASTNQTSMYLCASRGGLNTEAFFGQGTRLTVV.

The V gene is TRBV7-9, the J gene TRBJ2-3, with D unclear. This CDR3 is built from 10 residues. Between the trimmed V and J ends, which lost 11 bases and 1 base, there was a span of 4 bases. CDR1 is SEHNR and CDR2 is FQNEAQ in the germline V gene (reference sequence). The chain's CDR3 is CALGTDTQYF. Here the CDR3 DNA reads TGTGCCCTCGGCACAGATACGCAGTATTTT.

The V gene is TRBV7-6, the J gene TRBJ1-2; 8 nucleotides agree with TRBD1. J gave up 5 bases and V 4 bases, and 9 bases lay outside the gene matches. This CDR3 spans 15 amino acids. The germline V gene has CDR1 SGHVS and CDR2 FNYEAQ. The CDR3 sequence is CASSSTGTGVYGYTF. DNA for the CDR3: TGTGCCAGCAGCTCTACCGGGACAGGCGTATATGGCTACACCTTC.

This clone appeared a single time. The chain carries TRBV27 and TRBJ1-5, with TRBD1 matching over 10 bases. This CDR3 contains 15 residues. The V gene end was trimmed by 2 bases and the J gene end by 7 bases; junction bases not matched to a gene: 5. The germline CDR1 and CDR2 sequences are MNHEY and SMNVEV (reference sequence). This CDR3 is CASSLGTGARQPQHF. The CDR3 nucleotides are TGTGCCAGCAGTTTAGGGACAGGGGCACGACAGCCCCAGCATTTT.

This chain joins TRBV3-1 (or the pseudogene TRBV3-2) and TRBJ1-2, with a tentative D call TRBD1 (6 bases). V was pared by 0 bases and J by 7 bases, with 12 bases between. Germline CDR1 is LGHDT and CDR2 is YNNKEL (reference sequence). This CDR3 region has 14 residues. The CDR3 DNA is TGTGCCAGCAGCCAAGAGCAAGGACAGTCTGGCTACACCTTC. This codes for CASSQEQGQSGYTF.

The V call is TRBV19, the J call TRBJ2-7, with D tentatively TRBD1 (5 bases). Germline V gene sequence: CDR1 LNHDA, CDR2 SQIVND (reference sequence). Trimming removed 4 bases from V and 2 bases from J, with 12 bases in between. This CDR3 is built from 14 residues. The chain's CDR3 is CASSTIQGTYEQYF. For the CDR3, the DNA is TGTGCCAGTAGTACTATCCAGGGCACCTACGAGCAGTACTTC.

The chain recombines TRBV28 with TRBJ2-5; unclear D gene. Germline V gene lookup returns CDR1 MDHEN and CDR2 SYDVKM. This CDR3 comprises 13 residues. Trimming removed 5 bases at V and 1 base at J, with 8 bases between. The DNA of the CDR3 is TGTGCCAGCAGTATTACGGGCCAAGAGACCCAGTACTTC. This encodes CASSITGQETQYF.

The V gene is TRBV28, the J gene TRBJ1-2; no clear D gene. This CDR3 spans 14 amino acids. The germline V gene has CDR1 MDHEN and CDR2 SYDVKM. Trimming left V 1 base short and J 5 bases short, with 11 bases between. CDR3 in amino acids: CASSLSRKLYGYTF. As DNA, the CDR3 is TGTGCCAGCAGTTTATCCAGGAAACTTTATGGCTACACCTTC.

V and J are TRBV15 and TRBJ1-5; 7 bases fit TRBD1. Germline V CDR1 and CDR2: LNHNV, YYDKDF (reference sequence). The V and J ends lost 4 bases and 1 base, in that order; junction bases with no gene match: 1. The CDR3 contains 14 residues. CDR3 in DNA: TGTGCCACCAGCAAGGGGGCCAGCAATCAGCCCCAGCATTTT. Amino acids: CATSKGASNQPQHF.

The CDR3 protein is CASSPTRTGNEKLFF. In nucleotides, the CDR3 is TGTGCCAGCAGCCCAACTCGGACAGGGAATGAAAAACTGTTTTTT. V and J are TRBV13 and TRBJ1-4; TRBD1 matches 8 bases. Germline V gives CDR1 PRHDT, CDR2 FYEKMQ (reference sequence). The J segment lost 5 bases and the V segment lost 5 bases, leaving 7 bases of the junction unmatched. This CDR3 has 15 amino acids.

The chain links TRBV4-1 to TRBJ1-1; D is undetermined. V lost 3 bases and J lost 4, with 12 bases in between. The V gene's germline CDR1 is MGHRA and CDR2 YSYEKL. The CDR3 sequence is 14 residues long. Here the CDR3 DNA reads TGCGCCAGCAGCCAGACTCCTAGGAGCACTGAAGCTTTCTTT. It translates to CASSQTPRSTEAFF.

The chain couples TRBV7-3 to TRBJ1-1; D is undetermined. V lost 2 bases, J lost 0 bases, and 7 bases lay in between. This CDR3 has 14 amino acids. The germline V gene has CDR1 SGHTA and CDR2 FQGTGA. CDR3 in amino acids: CASSLDPVNTEAFF. The CDR3 DNA is TGTGCCAGCAGCTTAGATCCAGTGAACACTGAAGCTTTCTTT.

The CDR3 here is CASSQGSSGGVQETQYF. CDR3 in DNA: TGTGCCAGCAGCCAAGGATCTAGCGGGGGGGTGCAAGAGACCCAGTACTTC. This rearrangement joins TRBV3-1 (or the pseudogene TRBV3-2) to TRBJ2-5, with 12 nucleotides matching TRBD2. This CDR3 region has 17 residues. V lost 1 base to trimming and J lost 2 bases; unmatched junction nucleotides: 5. Germline values: CDR1 LGHDT, CDR2 YNNKEL (reference sequence).

This sequence joins TRBV6-6 and TRBJ2-1, with D possibly being TRBD1 (6 bases). The CDR3 spans 14 residues. Between the trimmed V and J ends, which lost 7 bases and 8 bases, there was a span of 18 bases. Looked up from germline, CDR1 is MNHNY and CDR2 is SVGAGI (reference sequence). The CDR3 region has the DNA TGTGCCAGCACCCAAAGTGGGGGCGAGGATGAGCAGTTCTTC. Its protein product is CASTQSGGEDEQFF.

This clone was observed a single time. The chain joins TRBV5-1 to TRBJ2-7; TRBD1 aligns across 9 bases. The germline V gene has CDR1 SGHRS and CDR2 YFSETQ. The CDR3 has 15 residues. V trimming: 3 bases; J trimming: 5 bases; junction bases outside the gene matches: 9. In DNA form, the CDR3 reads TGCGCCAGCAGCTCCTCCCCGACAGGGGGGAACGAGCAGTACTTC. The encoded protein is CASSSSPTGGNEQYF. Full variable domain (outside the CDR3, taken from reference TRBV5-1 and TRBJ2-7): KAGVTQTPRYLIKTRGQQVTLSCSPISGHRSVSWYQQTPGQGLQFLFEYFSETQRNKGNFPGRFSGRQFSNSRSEMNVSTLELGDSALYLCASSSSPTGGNEQYFGPGTRLTVT.

This chain uses TRBV6-1 with TRBJ2-6; tentative D call: TRBD1 (6 bases). V was shortened by 4 bases and J by 0 bases, with 10 bases between the two germline ends. This CDR3 has 16 residues. Germline CDR1 and CDR2: MNHNS and SASEGT. The CDR3 bases are TGTGCCAGCAGTGTTACAGGGAGCTCTGGGGCCAACGTCCTGACTTTC. Protein sequence: CASSVTGSSGANVLTF.

The V call is TRBV7-2, the J call TRBJ1-3, with TRBD1 matching over 10 bases. Germline CDR1 reads SGHTA; CDR2 reads FQGNSA. J was trimmed by 4 bases and V by 5 bases; bases with no gene match: 5. The CDR3 sequence is 15 residues long. CDR3 DNA: TGTGCCAGCAGCCCGACAGGGGGCTCCGGAAACACCATATATTTT. Its translation is CASSPTGGSGNTIYF.

This clone was recorded once. The same CDR3 can be traced to other DNA sequences in this sample. This chain uses TRBV15 with TRBJ1-5; TRBD1 matches 8 bases. Germline V gene lookup returns CDR1 LNHNV and CDR2 YYDKDF (reference sequence). After removal of 1 base from V and 1 base from J, the junction contained 0 bases not matched to a gene. The CDR3 is 15 amino acids. The CDR3 DNA follows: TGTGCCACCAGCAGAGGACAGGGGAGCAATCAGCCCCAGCATTTT. This codes for CATSRGQGSNQPQHF.

The chain employs TRBV11-2 and TRBJ1-2; tentative D call: TRBD1 (5 bases). V gave up 2 bases and J gave up 6 bases, with 13 bases separating them. The CDR3 length is 14 residues. Germline V gives CDR1 SGHAT, CDR2 FQNNGV. CDR3 sequence reads: CASSLWVQGDGYTF. In DNA form, the CDR3 reads TGTGCCAGCAGCTTATGGGTTCAGGGCGATGGCTACACCTTC.

The chain is built from TRBV29-1 and TRBJ1-2, with unresolved D. Germline CDR1 and CDR2: SQVTM and ANQGSEA. CDR3 size: 14 residues. Trimming stripped 0 bases from V and 1 base from J, with 9 bases between. CDR3 protein: CSVEDLGDNYGYTF. CDR3 DNA: TGCAGCGTTGAAGATCTCGGGGATAACTATGGCTACACCTTC.

This clone was seen only a few times. The V gene is TRBV15, the J gene TRBJ1-5; D may be TRBD1 (6 bases). This CDR3 is built from 17 residues. Trimming pared 0 bases from V and 2 bases from J, leaving 14 bases between. Germline-derived CDR1 and CDR2 are LNHNV and YYDKDF (reference sequence). CDR3 loop: CATSRDGTLRGNQPQHF. In nucleotides, the CDR3 is TGTGCCACCAGCAGAGATGGGACACTGAGGGGCAATCAGCCCCAGCATTTT.

This clone was detected once. The CDR3 spells CASSLALGQGADTQYF. DNA of the CDR3: TGCGCCAGCAGCTTGGCCCTAGGACAGGGCGCAGATACGCAGTATTTT. V and J are TRBV5-1 and TRBJ2-3; TRBD1 aligns across 8 bases. The J segment lost 4 bases and the V segment lost 0 bases, leaving 7 bases of the junction unmatched. CDR1 is SGHRS and CDR2 is YFSETQ in the germline V gene. This CDR3 spans 16 amino acids.

The chain combines TRBV27 with TRBJ2-1, with D tentatively TRBD2 (5 bases). CDR3 length equals 14 residues. V dropped 8 bases and J dropped 5 bases, with 16 bases sitting between them. The germline CDR1 and CDR2 sequences are MNHEY and SMNVEV (reference sequence). In DNA, the CDR3 is TGTGCCAGCCGGAGGACGGCAGTGCACAATGAGCAGTTCTTC. It specifies CASRRTAVHNEQFF.

The chain links TRBV28 to TRBJ2-2; 7 bases map to TRBD1. CDR1 is MDHEN, CDR2 SYDVKM, per germline. V lost 7 bases, J lost 6 bases, and 14 bases stayed unmatched. The CDR3 loop spans 16 amino acids. The CDR3 spells CASTNEAYRGAGELFF. CDR3 in DNA: TGTGCCAGCACCAATGAAGCTTACAGGGGAGCCGGGGAGCTGTTTTTT.

A single count supports this clone. The chain couples TRBV6-5 to TRBJ1-2; possible D gene TRBD1, 6 bases. The CDR3 spans 13 residues. From germline, CDR1 is MNHEY and CDR2 SVGAGI. V was trimmed by 6 bases and J by 1 base, leaving 9 bases between them. The CDR3 DNA reads as TGTGCCAGCAGACCCAGGGGTAACTATGGCTACACCTTC. As protein: CASRPRGNYGYTF.

V gene TRBV12-3 or TRBV12-4 combines with J gene TRBJ1-5, with D perhaps TRBD1 (5 bases). This CDR3 is 13 amino acids long. V dropped 3 bases and J dropped 10 bases, with 13 bases sitting between them. The CDR3 DNA follows: TGTGCCAGCAGTTTTAGGGGCGGCCGACCCCAGCATTTT. Translating it yields CASSFRGGRPQHF.